The 9 T cell receptor beta chains below come from one sample, sequenced in a study of graft-versus-host responses after intestinal transplantation. The table came from immunoSEQ multiplex PCR; TCRdb's copy has only in-frame clones and leaves some out. The sample lists several thousand clones, roughly 90% occurring once. Source: PBMCs, taken about 83 days after transplant. The receptors come from a human patient who received an intestinal transplant, so some T cells may come from the graft donor.

This sequence joins TRBV19 and TRBJ1-4; TRBD1 aligns across 7 bases. Germline-derived CDR1 and CDR2 are LNHDA and SQIVND (reference sequence). CDR3 size: 15 residues. With V trimmed by 5 bases and J by 4 bases, 7 bases remained unmatched. The CDR3 loop reads CASSPRTGVNEKLFF. Here the CDR3 DNA reads TGTGCCAGTAGTCCGCGGACAGGCGTTAATGAAAAACTGTTTTTT.

The chain has TRBV30 and TRBJ2-2; 7 bases are shared with TRBD1. Germline-derived CDR1 and CDR2 are GTSNPN and SVGIG (reference sequence). The CDR3 contains 13 residues. V lost 7 bases, J lost 7 bases, and 9 bases stayed unmatched. As DNA, the CDR3 is TGTGCCTTACCAACAGGGGTCGGCGGGGAGCTGTTTTTT. It encodes CALPTGVGGELFF.

The chain recombines TRBV19 with TRBJ1-2, with TRBD1 as a possible D gene (5 bases). Germline V gene lookup returns CDR1 LNHDA and CDR2 SQIVND (reference sequence). This CDR3 has 14 residues. V lost 6 bases to trimming and J lost 3 bases, with 14 bases between them. CDR3 DNA: TGTGCCAGTAGCCCGCCCGGGACCTACTATGGCTACACCTTC. Translation: CASSPPGTYYGYTF.

This clone was seen only once. Here the CDR3 DNA reads TGTGCCAGCAGCGAGGGACAGGGACCCGGGGGGCTAGCCAAAAACATTCAGTACTTC. Protein sequence: CASSEGQGPGGLAKNIQYF. This sequence joins TRBV21-1 and TRBJ2-4; TRBD1 is taken as the D call from the table, unchecked against the DNA. TRBV21-1 corresponds to a pseudogene. This CDR3 contains 19 residues.

The gene calls are TRBV5-6 and TRBJ2-3, with 7 positions matching TRBD1. J lost 2 bases, V lost 2 bases, and 8 bases had no gene match. The germline gives CDR1 SGHDT, CDR2 YYEEEE. This CDR3 region has 16 residues. The CDR3 loop reads CASSFSGQAHTDTQYF. For the CDR3, the DNA is TGTGCCAGCAGCTTCTCAGGACAGGCGCACACAGATACGCAGTATTTT.

The chain recombines TRBV19 with TRBJ2-1; 11 bases align to TRBD2. The CDR3 extends over 18 amino acids. Trimming cost V 4 bases and J 4 bases; bases outside gene matches: 12. The germline V gene has CDR1 LNHDA and CDR2 SQIVND (reference sequence). CDR3 in amino acids: CASSRQLAGAPPYNEQFF. DNA of the CDR3: TGTGCCAGTAGTAGACAACTAGCGGGGGCGCCCCCGTACAATGAGCAGTTCTTC.

J is TRBJ2-4 and V is TRBV11-2; no firm D call. This CDR3 has 15 amino acids. Germline V CDR1 and CDR2: SGHAT, FQNNGV. Trimming took off 4 bases at V and 0 bases at J, with 10 bases between the two ends. The CDR3 spells CASSSGPVAKNIQYF. The CDR3 region has the DNA TGTGCCAGCAGCTCCGGCCCTGTAGCCAAAAACATTCAGTACTTC.

This rearrangement joins TRBV5-4 to TRBJ2-2; 9 bases align to TRBD1. J lost 2 bases, V lost 5 bases, and 1 base had no gene match. Germline CDR1 and CDR2: SGHNT and YYREEE (reference sequence). CDR3 length: 14 residues. In DNA form, the CDR3 reads TGTGCCAGCAGAACAGGGGGCAACACCGGGGAGCTGTTTTTT. Amino acids: CASRTGGNTGELFF.

DNA of the CDR3: TGTGCCAGCTCACGAAACGGTGGAGGTCAGCCCCAGCATTTT. Protein: CASSRNGGGQPQHF. The chain employs TRBV18 and TRBJ1-5; D unclear. The V end was cut by 4 bases, the J end by 6 bases, with 13 bases between. The V gene's germline CDR1 is KGHSH and CDR2 LQKENI. CDR3 length equals 14 residues.